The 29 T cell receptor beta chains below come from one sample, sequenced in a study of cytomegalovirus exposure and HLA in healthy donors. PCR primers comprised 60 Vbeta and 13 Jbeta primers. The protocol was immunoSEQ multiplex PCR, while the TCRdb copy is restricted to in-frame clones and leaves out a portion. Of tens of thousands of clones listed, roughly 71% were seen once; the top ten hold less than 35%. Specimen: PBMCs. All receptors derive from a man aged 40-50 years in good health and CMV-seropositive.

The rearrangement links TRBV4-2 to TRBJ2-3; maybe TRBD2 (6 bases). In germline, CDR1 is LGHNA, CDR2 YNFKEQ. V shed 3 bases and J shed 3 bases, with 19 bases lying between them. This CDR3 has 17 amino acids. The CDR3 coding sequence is TGTGCCAGCAGCCAGCCGGTCGCGGGGTTGCGAACAGATACGCAGTATTTT. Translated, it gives CASSQPVAGLRTDTQYF.

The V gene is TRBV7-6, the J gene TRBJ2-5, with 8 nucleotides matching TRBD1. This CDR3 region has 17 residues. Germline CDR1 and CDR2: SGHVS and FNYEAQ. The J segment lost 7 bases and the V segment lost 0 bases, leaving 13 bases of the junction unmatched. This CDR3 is CASSLASTGGPSGTQYF. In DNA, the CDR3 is TGTGCCAGCAGCTTAGCTTCCACAGGGGGTCCCTCGGGGACCCAGTACTTC.

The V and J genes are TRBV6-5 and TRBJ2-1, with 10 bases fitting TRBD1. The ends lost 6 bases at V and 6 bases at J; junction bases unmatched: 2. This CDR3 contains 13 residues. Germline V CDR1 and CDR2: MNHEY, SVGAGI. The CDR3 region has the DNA TGTGCCAGCAGGGGGGACAGGGGCAATGAGCAGTTCTTC. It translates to CASRGDRGNEQFF.

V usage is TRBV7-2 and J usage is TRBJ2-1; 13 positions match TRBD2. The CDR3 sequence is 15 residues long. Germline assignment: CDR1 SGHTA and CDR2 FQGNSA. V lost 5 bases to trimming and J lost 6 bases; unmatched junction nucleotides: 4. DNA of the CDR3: TGTGCCAGCAGCGCCGGACTAGCGGGGGTCAATGAGCAGTTCTTC. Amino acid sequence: CASSAGLAGVNEQFF.

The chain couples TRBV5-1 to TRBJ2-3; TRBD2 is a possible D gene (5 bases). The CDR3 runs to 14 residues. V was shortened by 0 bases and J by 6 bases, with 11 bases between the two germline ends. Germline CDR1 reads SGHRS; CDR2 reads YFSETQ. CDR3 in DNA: TGCGCCAGCAGCTTGGAACTAGATTCCGATACGCAGTATTTT. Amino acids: CASSLELDSDTQYF. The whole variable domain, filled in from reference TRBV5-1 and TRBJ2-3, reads KAGVTQTPRYLIKTRGQQVTLSCSPISGHRSVSWYQQTPGQGLQFLFEYFSETQRNKGNFPGRFSGRQFSNSRSEMNVSTLELGDSALYLCASSLELDSDTQYFGPGTRLTVL.

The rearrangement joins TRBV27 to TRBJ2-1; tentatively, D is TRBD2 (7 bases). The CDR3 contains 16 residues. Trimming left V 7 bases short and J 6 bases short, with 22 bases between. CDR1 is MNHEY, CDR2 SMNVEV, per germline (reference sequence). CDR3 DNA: TGTGCCAGCAACCCGCGGGTGACGGGGGGCCGCAATGAGCAGTTCTTC. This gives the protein CASNPRVTGGRNEQFF.

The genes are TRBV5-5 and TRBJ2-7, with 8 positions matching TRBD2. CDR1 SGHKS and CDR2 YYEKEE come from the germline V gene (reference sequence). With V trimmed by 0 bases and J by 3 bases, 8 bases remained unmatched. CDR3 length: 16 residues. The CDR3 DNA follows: TGTGCCAGCAGCTTGGGCGGGGGGCTTGAGGACTACGAGCAGTACTTC. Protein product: CASSLGGGLEDYEQYF. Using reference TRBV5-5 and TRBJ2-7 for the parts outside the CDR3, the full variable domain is DAGVTQSPTHLIKTRGQQVTLRCSPISGHKSVSWYQQVLGQGPQFIFQYYEKEERGRGNFPDRFSARQFPNYSSELNVNALLLGDSALYLCASSLGGGLEDYEQYFGPGTRLTVT.

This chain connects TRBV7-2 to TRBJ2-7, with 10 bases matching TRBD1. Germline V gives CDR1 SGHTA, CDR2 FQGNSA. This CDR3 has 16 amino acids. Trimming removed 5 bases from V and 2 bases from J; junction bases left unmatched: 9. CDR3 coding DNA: TGTGCCAGCAGCCGGGACGTCGGACAGGGGGCCTACGAGCAGTACTTC. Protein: CASSRDVGQGAYEQYF. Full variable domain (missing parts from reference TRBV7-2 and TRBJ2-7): GAGVSQSPSNKVTEKGKDVELRCDPISGHTALYWYRQSLGQGLEFLIYFQGNSAPDKSGLPSDRFSAERTGGSVSTLTIQRTQQEDSAVYLCASSRDVGQGAYEQYFGPGTRLTVT.

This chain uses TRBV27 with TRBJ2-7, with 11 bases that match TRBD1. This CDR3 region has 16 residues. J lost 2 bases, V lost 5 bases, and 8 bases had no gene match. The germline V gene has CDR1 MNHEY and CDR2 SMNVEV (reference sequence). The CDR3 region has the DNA TGTGCCAGCAGTCTTATACCGGGACAGGGGGCCTACGAGCAGTACTTC. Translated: CASSLIPGQGAYEQYF.

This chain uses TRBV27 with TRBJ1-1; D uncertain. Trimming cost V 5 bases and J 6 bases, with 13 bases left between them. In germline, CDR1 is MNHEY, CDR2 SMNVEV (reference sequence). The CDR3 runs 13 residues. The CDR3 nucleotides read TGTGCCAGCAGTACCAACGCACAGTCTGAAGCTTTCTTT. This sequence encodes CASSTNAQSEAFF.

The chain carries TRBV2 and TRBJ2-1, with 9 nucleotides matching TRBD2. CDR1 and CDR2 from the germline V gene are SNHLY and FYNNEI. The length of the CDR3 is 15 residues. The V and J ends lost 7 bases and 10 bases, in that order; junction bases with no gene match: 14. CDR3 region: CASTLVAGGQGEQFF. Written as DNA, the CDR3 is TGTGCCAGCACCCTTGTGGCGGGGGGGCAGGGAGAGCAGTTCTTC.

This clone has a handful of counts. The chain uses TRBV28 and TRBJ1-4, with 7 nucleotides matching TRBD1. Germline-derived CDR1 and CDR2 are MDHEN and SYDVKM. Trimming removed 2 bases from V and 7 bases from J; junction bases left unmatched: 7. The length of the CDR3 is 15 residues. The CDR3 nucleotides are TGTGCCAGCAGTTTAAGGGGGCGTTGGTCTGAAAAACTGTTTTTT. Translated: CASSLRGRWSEKLFF.

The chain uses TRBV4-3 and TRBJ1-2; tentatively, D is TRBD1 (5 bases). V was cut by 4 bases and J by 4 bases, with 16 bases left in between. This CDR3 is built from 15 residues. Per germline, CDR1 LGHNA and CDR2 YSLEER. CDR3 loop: CASSPDVAQGYGYTF. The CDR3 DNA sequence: TGCGCCAGCAGCCCAGACGTGGCGCAGGGCTATGGCTACACCTTC.

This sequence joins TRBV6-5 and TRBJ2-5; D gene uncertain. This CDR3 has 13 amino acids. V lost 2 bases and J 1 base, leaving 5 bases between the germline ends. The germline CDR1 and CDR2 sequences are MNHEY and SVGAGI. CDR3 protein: CASSYARQETQYF. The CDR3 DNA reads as TGTGCCAGCAGTTACGCGCGCCAAGAGACCCAGTACTTC.

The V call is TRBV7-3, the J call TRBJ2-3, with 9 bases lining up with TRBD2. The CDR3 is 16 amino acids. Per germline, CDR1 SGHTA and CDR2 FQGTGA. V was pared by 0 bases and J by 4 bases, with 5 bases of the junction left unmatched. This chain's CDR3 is CASSLTGAGGADTQYF. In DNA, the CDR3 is TGTGCCAGCAGCTTAACCGGAGCGGGGGGAGCAGATACGCAGTATTTT. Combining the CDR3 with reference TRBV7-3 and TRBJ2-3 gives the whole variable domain GAGVSQTPSNKVTEKGKYVELRCDPISGHTALYWYRQSLGQGPEFLIYFQGTGAADDSGLPNDRFFAVRPEGSVSTLKIQRTERGDSAVYLCASSLTGAGGADTQYFGPGTRLTVL.

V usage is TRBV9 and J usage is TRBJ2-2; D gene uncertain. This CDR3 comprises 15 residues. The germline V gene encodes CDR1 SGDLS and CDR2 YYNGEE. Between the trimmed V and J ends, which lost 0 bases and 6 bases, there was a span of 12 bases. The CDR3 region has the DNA TGTGCCAGCAGCGTAGGGGCTATTAAGTCCGGGGAGCTGTTTTTT. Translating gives CASSVGAIKSGELFF.

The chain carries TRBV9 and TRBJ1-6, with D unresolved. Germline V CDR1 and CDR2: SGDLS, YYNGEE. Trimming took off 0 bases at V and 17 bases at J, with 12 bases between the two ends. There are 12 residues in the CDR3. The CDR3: CASSVDGLRFHF. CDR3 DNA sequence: TGTGCCAGCAGCGTAGACGGACTCCGCTTCCACTTT.

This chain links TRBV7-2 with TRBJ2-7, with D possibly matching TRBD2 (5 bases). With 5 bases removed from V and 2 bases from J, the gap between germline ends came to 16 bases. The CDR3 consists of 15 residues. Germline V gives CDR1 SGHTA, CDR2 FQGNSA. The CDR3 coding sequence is TGTGCCAGCAGCACACAAGGGAACGGGGCCTACGAGCAGTACTTC. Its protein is CASSTQGNGAYEQYF.

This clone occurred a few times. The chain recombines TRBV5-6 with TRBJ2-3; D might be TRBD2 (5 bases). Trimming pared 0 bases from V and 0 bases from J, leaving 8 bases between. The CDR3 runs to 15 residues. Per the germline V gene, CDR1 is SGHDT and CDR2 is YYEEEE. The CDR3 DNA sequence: TGTGCCAGCAGCTTGGCGCCGGGGAGCACAGATACGCAGTATTTT. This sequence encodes CASSLAPGSTDTQYF.

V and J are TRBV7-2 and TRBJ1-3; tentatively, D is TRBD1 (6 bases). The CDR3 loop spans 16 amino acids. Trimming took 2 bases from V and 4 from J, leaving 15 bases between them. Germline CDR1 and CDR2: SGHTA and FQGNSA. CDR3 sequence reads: CASSLSQGSSGNTIYF. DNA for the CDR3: TGTGCCAGCAGCTTAAGTCAGGGGTCTTCCGGAAACACCATATATTTT.

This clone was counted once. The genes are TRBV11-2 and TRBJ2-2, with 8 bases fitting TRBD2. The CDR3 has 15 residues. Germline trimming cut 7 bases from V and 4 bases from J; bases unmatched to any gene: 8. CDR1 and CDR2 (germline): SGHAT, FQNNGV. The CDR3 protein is CASTAGGLPTGELFF. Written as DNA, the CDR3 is TGTGCCAGCACCGCGGGGGGACTCCCCACCGGGGAGCTGTTTTTT.

The CDR3 loop is CASSWTNYGYTF. The CDR3 bases are TGTGCCAGCAGTTGGACAAACTATGGCTACACCTTC. The chain uses TRBV6-5 and TRBJ1-2; tentative D call: TRBD1 (5 bases). V was clipped by 4 bases and J by 2 bases, with 5 bases between them. Germline V CDR1 and CDR2: MNHEY, SVGAGI. The CDR3 consists of 12 residues.

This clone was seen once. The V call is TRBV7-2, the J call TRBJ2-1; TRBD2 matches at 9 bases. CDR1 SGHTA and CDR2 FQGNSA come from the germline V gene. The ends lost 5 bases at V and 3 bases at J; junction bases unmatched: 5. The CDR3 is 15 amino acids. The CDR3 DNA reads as TGTGCCAGCAGCCCGGGGCGGGGGGGCTACAATGAGCAGTTCTTC. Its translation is CASSPGRGGYNEQFF.

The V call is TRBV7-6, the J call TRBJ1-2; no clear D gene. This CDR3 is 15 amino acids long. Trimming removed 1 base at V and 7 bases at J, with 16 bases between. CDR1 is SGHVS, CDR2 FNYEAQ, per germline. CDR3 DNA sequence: TGTGCCAGCAGCTTAGAACCTAGCCCCAGGTCTGGCTACACCTTC. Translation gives CASSLEPSPRSGYTF.

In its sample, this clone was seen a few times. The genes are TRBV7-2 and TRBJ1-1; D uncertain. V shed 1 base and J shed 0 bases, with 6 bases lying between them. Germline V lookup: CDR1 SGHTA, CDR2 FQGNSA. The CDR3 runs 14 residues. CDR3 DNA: TGTGCCAGCAGCTTAGAGCGGATGAACACTGAAGCTTTCTTT. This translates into CASSLERMNTEAFF.

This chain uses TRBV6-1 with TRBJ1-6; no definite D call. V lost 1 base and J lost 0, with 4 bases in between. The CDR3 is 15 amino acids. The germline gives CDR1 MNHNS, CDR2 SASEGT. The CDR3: CASSEGSSYNSPLHF. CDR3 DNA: TGTGCCAGCAGTGAAGGGAGCTCCTATAATTCACCCCTCCACTTT.

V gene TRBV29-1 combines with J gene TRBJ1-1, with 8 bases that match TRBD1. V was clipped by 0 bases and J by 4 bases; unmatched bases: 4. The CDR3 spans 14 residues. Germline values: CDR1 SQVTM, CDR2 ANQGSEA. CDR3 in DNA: TGCAGCGTTGAAGATATCGGACAGGGCACTGAAGCTTTCTTT. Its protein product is CSVEDIGQGTEAFF.

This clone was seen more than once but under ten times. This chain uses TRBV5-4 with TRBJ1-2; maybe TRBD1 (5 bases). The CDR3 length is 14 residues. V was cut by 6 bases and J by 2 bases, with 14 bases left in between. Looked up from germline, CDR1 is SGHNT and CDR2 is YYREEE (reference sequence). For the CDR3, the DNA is TGTGCCAGCACCCGGGGGTACAGGAACTATGGCTACACCTTC. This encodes CASTRGYRNYGYTF.

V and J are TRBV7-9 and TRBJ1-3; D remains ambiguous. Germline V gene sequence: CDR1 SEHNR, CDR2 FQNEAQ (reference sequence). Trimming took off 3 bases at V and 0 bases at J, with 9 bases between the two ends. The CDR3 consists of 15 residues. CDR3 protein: CASSFRGSSGNTIYF. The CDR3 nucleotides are TGTGCCAGCAGCTTTCGGGGATCCTCTGGAAACACCATATATTTT. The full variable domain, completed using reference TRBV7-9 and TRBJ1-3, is DTGVSQNPRHKITKRGQNVTFRCDPISEHNRLYWYRQTLGQGPEFLTYFQNEAQLEKSRLLSDRFSAERPKGSFSTLEIQRTEQGDSAMYLCASSFRGSSGNTIYFGEGSWLTVV.